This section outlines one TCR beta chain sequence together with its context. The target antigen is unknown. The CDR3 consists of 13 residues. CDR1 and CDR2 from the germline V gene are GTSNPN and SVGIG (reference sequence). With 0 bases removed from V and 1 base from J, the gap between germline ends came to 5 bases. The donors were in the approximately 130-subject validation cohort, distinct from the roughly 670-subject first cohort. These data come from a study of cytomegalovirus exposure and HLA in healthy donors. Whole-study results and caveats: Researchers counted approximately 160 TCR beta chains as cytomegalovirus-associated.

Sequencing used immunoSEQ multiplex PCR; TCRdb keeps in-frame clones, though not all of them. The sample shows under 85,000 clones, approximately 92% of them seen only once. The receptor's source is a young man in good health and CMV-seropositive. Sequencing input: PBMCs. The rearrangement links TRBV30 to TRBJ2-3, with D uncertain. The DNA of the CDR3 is TGTGCCTGGAGTGTAGGAGGCACAGATACGCAGTATTTT. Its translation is CAWSVGGTDTQYF.